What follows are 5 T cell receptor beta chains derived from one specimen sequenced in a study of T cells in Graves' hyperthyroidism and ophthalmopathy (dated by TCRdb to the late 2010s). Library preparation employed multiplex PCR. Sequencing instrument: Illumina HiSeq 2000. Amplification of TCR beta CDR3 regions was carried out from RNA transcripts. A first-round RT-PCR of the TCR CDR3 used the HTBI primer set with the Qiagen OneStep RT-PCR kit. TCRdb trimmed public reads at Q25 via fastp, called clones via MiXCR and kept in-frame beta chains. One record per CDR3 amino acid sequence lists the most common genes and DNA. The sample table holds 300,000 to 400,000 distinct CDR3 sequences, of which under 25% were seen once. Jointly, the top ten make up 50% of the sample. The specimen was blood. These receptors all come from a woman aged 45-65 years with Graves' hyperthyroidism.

The DNA for the CDR3 is TGTGCCAGCAGTGAGCAACAGGGGGCAAGATCACCCCTCCACTTT. The encoded protein is CASSEQQGARSPLHF. The V gene is TRBV6-1, the J gene TRBJ1-6; 9 positions match TRBD1. The CDR3 has 15 residues. Germline V lookup: CDR1 MNHNS, CDR2 SASEGT. V trimming: 3 bases; J trimming: 10 bases; junction bases outside the gene matches: 7.

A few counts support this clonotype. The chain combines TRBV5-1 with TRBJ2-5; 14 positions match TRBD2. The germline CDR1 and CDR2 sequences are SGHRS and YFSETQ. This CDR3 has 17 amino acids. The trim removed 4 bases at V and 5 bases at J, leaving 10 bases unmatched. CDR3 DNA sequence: TGCGCCAGCAGCACATCCCGACTAGCGGGAGGGCCGGAGACCCAGTACTTC. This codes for CASSTSRLAGGPETQYF.

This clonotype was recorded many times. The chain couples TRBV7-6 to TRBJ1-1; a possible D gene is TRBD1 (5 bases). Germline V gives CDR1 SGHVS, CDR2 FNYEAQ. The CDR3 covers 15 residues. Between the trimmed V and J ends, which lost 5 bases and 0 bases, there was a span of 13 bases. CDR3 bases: TGTGCCAGCAGCACCCGACAGAGCATGAACACTGAAGCTTTCTTT. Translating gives CASSTRQSMNTEAFF.

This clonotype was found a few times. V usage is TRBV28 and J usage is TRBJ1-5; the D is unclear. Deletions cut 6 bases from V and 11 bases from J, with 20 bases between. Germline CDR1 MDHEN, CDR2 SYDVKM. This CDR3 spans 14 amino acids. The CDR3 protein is CASSPGRGKWAQHF. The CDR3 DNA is TGTGCCAGCAGCCCAGGACGAGGCAAGTGGGCCCAGCATTTT.

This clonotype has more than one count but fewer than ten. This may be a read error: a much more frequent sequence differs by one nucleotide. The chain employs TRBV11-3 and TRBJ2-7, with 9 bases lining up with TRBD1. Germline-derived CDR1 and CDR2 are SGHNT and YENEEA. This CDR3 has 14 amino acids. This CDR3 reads CASSWTGASYERYF. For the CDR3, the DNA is TGTGCCAGCAGCTGGACAGGGGCCTCCTACGAGCGGTACTTC.